A selection of T cell receptor beta chains follows, all from one sample in a study of vaccination and CD4 T cells after COVID-19. One entry per CDR3 protein, called by TCRdb with MiXCR from the PCR reads. The repertoire holds 16,000 or so distinct CDR3 sequences, with around 52% as singletons. These receptors lack a known antigen. The sample was CD4+ T cells from blood, cultured in vitro, taken before SARS-CoV-2 vaccination. The receptors were sampled from a human donor who had recovered from COVID-19. Both conserved end residues are part of each CDR3. The D gene is left open where the match is weak. Size values are once, few and many counts, or a class for expanded clones, and some rows have none.

>.|15|TRBV7-2|TRBJ1-5|.
CASSSTDISNQPQHF
TGTGCCAGCAGCTCGACAGATATCAGCAATCAGCCCCAGCATTTT
>.|15|TRBV19|TRBJ1-2|.
CASSIKGEGSYGYTF
TGTGCCAGTAGTATAAAGGGCGAAGGCAGCTATGGCTACACCTTC
>.|15|TRBV7-9|TRBJ1-3|.
CASSLGPRLGSAIYF
TGTGCCAGCAGCTTAGGACCCAGACTTGGGTCCGCCATATATTTT
>.|10|TRBV6-1|TRBJ1-1|.
CASSDPGAFF
TGTGCCAGCAGTGACCCGGGGGCTTTCTTT
>few|14|TRBV6-1|TRBJ1-6|.
CASIPDSYNSPLHF
TGTGCCAGCATCCCAGACTCCTATAATTCACCCCTCCACTTT
>few|15|TRBV7-6|TRBJ1-3|.
CASSPLPESGNTIYF
TGTGCCAGCAGCCCACTCCCCGAATCAGGAAACACCATATATTTT
>.|16|TRBV6-2/TRBV6-3|TRBJ1-1|TRBD1
CASTRTGVLVGTEAFF
TGTGCCAGCACCAGGACAGGGGTCTTAGTGGGCACTGAAGCTTTCTTT
>once|12|TRBV10-3|TRBJ2-1|TRBD1
CAIRQGNNEQFF
TGTGCCATAAGACAGGGCAACAATGAGCAGTTCTTC
>.|12|TRBV19|TRBJ1-1|.
CASAREGQKAFF
TGTGCCAGTGCTCGAGAAGGACAGAAAGCTTTCTTT
>.|15|TRBV6-2/TRBV6-3|TRBJ1-5|.
CASSTPGRPNQPQHF
TGTGCCAGCAGTACGCCGGGACGGCCAAATCAGCCCCAGCATTTT
>.|16|TRBV20-1|TRBJ2-5|TRBD2
CSARAPFAGGRETQYF
TGCAGTGCTAGAGCCCCTTTTGCGGGAGGGCGAGAGACCCAGTACTTC
>.|16|TRBV7-9|TRBJ2-6|.
CASSPGDRTGANVLTF
TGTGCCAGCAGCCCAGGGGATAGAACTGGGGCCAACGTCCTGACTTTC
>few|17|TRBV20-1|TRBJ2-2|TRBD2
CSARGIPGGGNTGELFF
TGCAGTGCTAGAGGAATCCCGGGGGGGGGGAACACCGGGGAGCTGTTTTTT
>.|13|TRBV7-6|TRBJ1-1|.
CASGSGLDTEAFF
TGTGCCAGCGGTTCAGGGTTGGACACTGAAGCTTTCTTT
>.|13|TRBV20-1|TRBJ2-2|.
CSARLSSLGELFF
TGCAGTGCTCGACTATCTAGTCTCGGGGAGCTGTTTTTT
>.|17|TRBV4-2|TRBJ1-6|.
CASSQEYREDVNSPLHF
TGTGCCAGCAGCCAAGAATACAGGGAAGACGTTAATTCACCCCTCCACTTT
>.|15|TRBV10-3|TRBJ2-1|.
CAISPQIAGHNEQFF
TGTGCCATCAGTCCACAGATAGCCGGACACAATGAGCAGTTCTTC
>.|17|TRBV15|TRBJ2-2|TRBD2
CATSRGTSVGYTGELFF
TGTGCCACCAGCAGAGGGACTAGCGTGGGCTACACCGGGGAGCTGTTTTTT
>.|14|TRBV6-1|TRBJ2-7|TRBD2
CASSAGGTSYEQYF
TGTGCCAGCAGTGCCGGGGGGACCTCCTACGAGCAGTACTTC
>.|12|TRBV28|TRBJ1-1|.
CASRVQDTEAFF
TGTGCCAGCAGGGTACAGGACACTGAAGCTTTCTTT
>.|13|TRBV19|TRBJ2-5|.
CASSMPGMETQYF
TGTGCCAGTAGTATGCCAGGGATGGAGACCCAGTACTTC
>.|15|TRBV19|TRBJ1-2|.
CASIKRATAPRGYTF
TGTGCCAGTATTAAGAGGGCCACCGCCCCTCGTGGCTACACCTTC
>.|11|TRBV20-1|TRBJ1-5|.
CSARAGVSQHF
TGCAGTGCTAGAGCTGGCGTATCCCAGCATTTT
>few|13|TRBV20-1|TRBJ1-1|.
CSARDRILTPAFF
TGCAGTGCTAGAGATCGAATCCTCACCCCAGCTTTCTTT
>.|13|TRBV25-1|TRBJ1-2|.
CASSELGNYGYTF
TGTGCCAGCAGTGAATTGGGAAACTATGGCTACACCTTC
>.|18|TRBV27|TRBJ1-1|TRBD1
CASRISGTGLILGTEAFF
TGTGCCAGCCGCATTTCCGGGACAGGCCTTATATTGGGCACTGAAGCTTTCTTT
>.|13|TRBV5-4|TRBJ1-2|.
CASSLAGAVGYTF
TGTGCCAGCAGCTTGGCGGGGGCGGTTGGCTACACCTTC
>.|16|TRBV7-8|TRBJ1-1|TRBD1
CASSLRQGYMNTEAFF
TGTGCCAGCAGCTTAAGACAGGGATACATGAACACTGAAGCTTTCTTT
>.|16|TRBV7-8|TRBJ2-7|TRBD2
CASSFSAGGLSNEQYF
TGTGCCAGCAGCTTTTCAGCGGGAGGGCTCTCCAACGAGCAGTACTTC
>.|15|TRBV7-8|TRBJ2-7|TRBD1
CASSFSDRGGGEQYF
TGTGCCAGCAGCTTTTCGGACAGGGGTGGTGGCGAGCAGTACTTC
>.|15|TRBV28|TRBJ1-4|TRBD1
CASRPPGQGNEKLFF
TGTGCCAGCAGGCCCCCCGGACAGGGTAATGAAAAACTGTTTTTT
>few|14|TRBV19|TRBJ1-5|.
CASSIGQVVQPQHF
TGTGCCAGTAGTATCGGGCAGGTGGTTCAGCCCCAGCATTTT
>.|16|TRBV6-5|TRBJ1-5|.
CASSYSTTNSNQPQHF
TGTGCCAGCAGTTACTCGACCACCAATAGCAATCAGCCCCAGCATTTT
>.|13|TRBV2|TRBJ1-5|.
CASSEVGVQPQHF
TGTGCCAGCAGTGAGGTGGGGGTACAGCCCCAGCATTTT
>.|15|TRBV4-1|TRBJ2-3|.
CASGGLGDGTDTQYF
TGCGCCAGCGGTGGACTGGGGGATGGCACAGATACGCAGTATTTT
>.|13|TRBV20-1|TRBJ1-1|TRBD1
CSASGTVNTEAFF
TGCAGTGCTAGCGGGACAGTGAACACTGAAGCTTTCTTT
>.|15|TRBV7-2|TRBJ2-7|TRBD2
CASSLLAGGRNEQYF
TGTGCCAGCAGCTTACTAGCGGGGGGCCGAAACGAGCAGTACTTC
>.|14|TRBV2|TRBJ1-5|.
CASSEQHSNQPQHF
TGTGCCAGCAGTGAACAGCATAGCAATCAGCCCCAGCATTTT
>few|15|TRBV24-1|TRBJ2-1|.
CATSDTGPSYNEQFF
TGTGCCACCAGTGACACTGGACCCTCCTACAATGAGCAGTTCTTC
>.|16|TRBV19|TRBJ2-3|TRBD1
CASSGPGQGNTDTQYF
TGTGCCAGTAGCGGGCCGGGACAGGGGAACACAGATACGCAGTATTTT
>.|14|TRBV9|TRBJ1-2|.
CASSANDWAYGYTF
TGTGCCAGCAGCGCCAACGACTGGGCCTATGGCTACACCTTC
>.|14|TRBV20-1|TRBJ2-1|TRBD2
CSATSGSGPAEQFF
TGCAGTGCTACTAGCGGGAGTGGTCCCGCTGAGCAGTTCTTC
>few|17|TRBV6-2/TRBV6-3|TRBJ1-6|TRBD1
CASTVTGARASNSPLHF
TGTGCCAGCACCGTGACAGGGGCTCGCGCCTCAAATTCACCCCTCCACTTT
>few|17|TRBV15|TRBJ1-6|TRBD1
CATSAAKGATYNSPLHF
TGTGCCACCTCCGCCGCCAAGGGGGCGACTTATAATTCACCCCTCCACTTT
>.|12|TRBV7-2|TRBJ2-1|.
CASSADYDEQFF
TGTGCCAGCAGCGCGGACTACGATGAGCAGTTCTTC
>.|15|TRBV20-1|TRBJ1-1|.
CSASVQGWSNTEAFF
TGCAGTGCTAGTGTTCAGGGTTGGAGTAACACTGAAGCTTTCTTT
>.|16|TRBV28|TRBJ1-2|TRBD1
CASSDPGQAPWDGYTF
TGTGCCAGCAGTGACCCGGGACAGGCCCCTTGGGATGGCTACACCTTC
>.|14|TRBV20-1|TRBJ1-5|.
CSAKRTDSNQPQHF
TGCAGTGCTAAACGGACAGATAGCAATCAGCCCCAGCATTTT
>few|16|TRBV6-7|TRBJ1-2|TRBD1
CASSHTADREYYGYTF
TGTGCCAGCAGCCACACGGCGGACAGGGAGTACTATGGCTACACCTTC
>once|20|TRBV20-1|TRBJ2-3|TRBD2
CSARDPSPTSGSVGTDTQYF
TGCAGTGCTAGAGACCCATCCCCTACTAGCGGGAGTGTTGGCACAGATACGCAGTATTTT
>.|15|TRBV6-5|TRBJ1-2|.
CASSYSSPDLRGYTF
TGTGCCAGCAGTTACTCATCGCCCGACCTCCGTGGCTACACCTTC
>few|15|TRBV28|TRBJ1-5|.
CASSLGGWGNQPQHF
TGTGCCAGCAGTTTGGGAGGGTGGGGCAATCAGCCCCAGCATTTT
>.|21|TRBV7-2|TRBJ1-1|TRBD1
CASSARTGSPEWASMNTEAFF
TGTGCCAGCAGCGCCCGGACAGGCTCTCCTGAATGGGCGTCTATGAACACTGAAGCTTTCTTT
>.|12|TRBV24-1|TRBJ2-1|TRBD1
CATGTGVNEQFF
TGTGCCACCGGGACAGGAGTAAATGAGCAGTTCTTC
>.|15|TRBV2|TRBJ1-5|.
CASRGTSRRNQPQHF
TGTGCCAGCAGAGGTACTTCTAGGAGAAATCAGCCCCAGCATTTT